This T cell receptor beta chain came from a study of T-cell reconstitution after alpha-beta-depleted transplantation in children. The table lists this clonotype with a few counts. Its antigen is unknown. Whole-study findings and limits: Alpha-beta T cells present about two months after transplant were reported to originate from several hundred expanded graft clones.

Unique molecular identifiers were incorporated when the TCRbeta library was constructed. MiXCR, run by TCRdb on the PCR reads, gives a single entry per CDR3 protein. The profile shows roughly 670,000 distinct CDR3 sequences, less than 15% of them singletons. Trimming shortened V by 4 bases and J by 3 bases, and 9 bases separated the two germline ends. This CDR3 contains 12 residues. Germline assignment: CDR1 SQVTM and CDR2 ANQGSEA. The input for sequencing was PBMCs, taken before TCRalphabeta/CD19-depleted stem cell transplant. The receptor comes from a girl aged 2-10 years with congenital amegakaryocytic thrombocytopenia, due to receive a stem cell transplant. The genes are TRBV29-1 and TRBJ2-5; no definite D call. CDR3 region: CSVGAGKETQYF. CDR3 DNA: TGCAGCGTTGGGGCAGGTAAAGAGACCCAGTACTTC. Complete variable domain (other parts from reference TRBV29-1 and TRBJ2-5): SAVISQKPSRDICQRGTSLTIQCQVDSQVTMMFWYRQQPGQSLTLIATANQGSEATYESGFVIDKFPISRPNLTFSTLTVSNMSPEDSSIYLCSVGAGKETQYFGPGTRLLVL.